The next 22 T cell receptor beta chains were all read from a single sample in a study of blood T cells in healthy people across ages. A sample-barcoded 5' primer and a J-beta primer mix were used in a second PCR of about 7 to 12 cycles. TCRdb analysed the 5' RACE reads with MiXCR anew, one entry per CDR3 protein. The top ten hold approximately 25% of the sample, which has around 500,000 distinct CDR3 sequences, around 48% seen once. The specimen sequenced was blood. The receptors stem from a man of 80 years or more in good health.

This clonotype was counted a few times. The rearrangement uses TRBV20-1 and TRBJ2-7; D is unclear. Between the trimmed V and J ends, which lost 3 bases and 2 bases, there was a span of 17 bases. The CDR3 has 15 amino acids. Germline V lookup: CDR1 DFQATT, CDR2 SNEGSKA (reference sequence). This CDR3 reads CSASLSVASAYEQYF. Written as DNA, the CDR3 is TGCAGTGCTAGCCTATCCGTGGCTAGTGCCTACGAGCAGTACTTC.

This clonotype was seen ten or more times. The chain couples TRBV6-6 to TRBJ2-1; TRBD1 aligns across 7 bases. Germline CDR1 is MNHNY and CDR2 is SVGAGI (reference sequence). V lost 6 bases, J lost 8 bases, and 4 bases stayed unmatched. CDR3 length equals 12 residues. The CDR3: CASRTQGDEQFF. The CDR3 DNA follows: TGTGCCAGCAGGACCCAGGGGGATGAGCAGTTCTTC.

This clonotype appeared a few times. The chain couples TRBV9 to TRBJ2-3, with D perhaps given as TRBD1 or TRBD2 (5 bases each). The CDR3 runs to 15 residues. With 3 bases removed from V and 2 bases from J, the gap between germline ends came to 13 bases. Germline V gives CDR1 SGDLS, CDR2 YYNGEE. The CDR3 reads CASSEGPSYTDTQYF. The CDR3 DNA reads TGTGCCAGCAGCGAGGGACCATCTTACACAGATACGCAGTATTTT.

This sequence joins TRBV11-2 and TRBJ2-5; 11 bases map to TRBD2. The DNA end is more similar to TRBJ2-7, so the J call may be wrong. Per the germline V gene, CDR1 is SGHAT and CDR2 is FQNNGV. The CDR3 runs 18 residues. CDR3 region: CASSLDQGTSGLDYEQYF. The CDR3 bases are TGTGCCAGCAGCTTAGATCAGGGGACTAGCGGATTAGACTACGAGCAGTACTTC.

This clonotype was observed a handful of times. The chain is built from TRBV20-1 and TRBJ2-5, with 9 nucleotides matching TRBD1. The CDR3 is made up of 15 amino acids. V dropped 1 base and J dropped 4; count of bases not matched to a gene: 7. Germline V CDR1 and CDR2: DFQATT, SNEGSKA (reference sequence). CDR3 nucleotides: TGCAGTGCTAGAGGGTGGCCGGGACAGGGAGAGACCCAGTACTTC. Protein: CSARGWPGQGETQYF.

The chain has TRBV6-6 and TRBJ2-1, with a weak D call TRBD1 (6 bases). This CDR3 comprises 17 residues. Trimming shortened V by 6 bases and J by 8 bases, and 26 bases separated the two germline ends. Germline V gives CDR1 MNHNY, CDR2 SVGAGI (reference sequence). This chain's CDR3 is CASRAPRGGLSHDEQFF. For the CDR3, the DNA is TGTGCCAGCAGGGCCCCCAGGGGCGGCTTGAGCCACGATGAGCAGTTCTTC.

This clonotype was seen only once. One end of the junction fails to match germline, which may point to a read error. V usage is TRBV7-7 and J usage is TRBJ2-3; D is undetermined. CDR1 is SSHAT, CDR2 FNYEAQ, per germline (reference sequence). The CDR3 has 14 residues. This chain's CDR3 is CASSSAPGLDTQYF. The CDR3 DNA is TGTGCTAGCAGCTCCGCCCCTGGGTTAGATACGCAGTATTTT. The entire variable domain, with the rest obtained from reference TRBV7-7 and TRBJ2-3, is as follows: GAGVSQSPRYKVTKRGQDVTLRCDPISSHATLYWYQQALGQGPEFLTYFNYEAQPDKSGLPSDRFSAERPEGSISTLTIQRTEQRDSAMYRCASSSAPGLDTQYFGPGTRLTVL.

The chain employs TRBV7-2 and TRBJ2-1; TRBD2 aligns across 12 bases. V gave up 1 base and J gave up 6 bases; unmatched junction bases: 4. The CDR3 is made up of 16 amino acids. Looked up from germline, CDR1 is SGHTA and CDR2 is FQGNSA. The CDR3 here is CASSLDSTSGSNEQFF. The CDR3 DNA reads TGTGCCAGCAGCTTAGATTCGACTAGCGGGAGCAATGAGCAGTTCTTC.

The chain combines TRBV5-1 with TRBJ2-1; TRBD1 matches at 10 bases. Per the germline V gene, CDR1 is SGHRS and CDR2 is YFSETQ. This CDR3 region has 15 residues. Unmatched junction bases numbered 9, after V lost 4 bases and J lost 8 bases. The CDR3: CASSLGTGVFDEQFF. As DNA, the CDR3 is TGCGCCAGCAGCCTCGGGACAGGGGTTTTCGATGAGCAGTTCTTC.

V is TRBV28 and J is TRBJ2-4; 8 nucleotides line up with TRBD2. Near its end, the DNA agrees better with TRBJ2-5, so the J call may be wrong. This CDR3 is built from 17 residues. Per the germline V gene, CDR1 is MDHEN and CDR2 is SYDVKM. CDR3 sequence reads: CASSLYQAGGHQETQYF. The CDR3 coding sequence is TGTGCCAGCAGTCTATACCAGGCGGGAGGCCATCAAGAGACCCAGTACTTC.

The CDR3 bases are TGTGCCAGCAGTTTATCGTTGGGACAGGCCTACAATGAGCAGTTCTTC. Its translation is CASSLSLGQAYNEQFF. The V gene is TRBV27, the J gene TRBJ2-1, with TRBD1 matching over 8 bases. CDR1 is MNHEY and CDR2 is SMNVEV in the germline V gene (reference sequence). The CDR3 spans 16 residues. V lost 0 bases and J lost 2; bases outside the gene matches: 3.

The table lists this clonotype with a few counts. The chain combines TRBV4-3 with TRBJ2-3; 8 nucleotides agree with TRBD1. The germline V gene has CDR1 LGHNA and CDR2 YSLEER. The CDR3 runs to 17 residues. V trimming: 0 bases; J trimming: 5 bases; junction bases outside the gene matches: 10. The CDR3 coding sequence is TGCGCCAGCAGCCAAGAAACCGGACAGGGAAGAATAGATACGCAGTATTTT. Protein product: CASSQETGQGRIDTQYF.

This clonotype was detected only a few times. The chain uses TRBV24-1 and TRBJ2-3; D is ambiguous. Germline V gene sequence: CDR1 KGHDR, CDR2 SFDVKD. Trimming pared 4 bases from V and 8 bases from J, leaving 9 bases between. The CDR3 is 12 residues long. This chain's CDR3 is CATSESTGTQYF. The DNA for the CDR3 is TGTGCCACCAGTGAATCTACGGGTACGCAGTATTTT.

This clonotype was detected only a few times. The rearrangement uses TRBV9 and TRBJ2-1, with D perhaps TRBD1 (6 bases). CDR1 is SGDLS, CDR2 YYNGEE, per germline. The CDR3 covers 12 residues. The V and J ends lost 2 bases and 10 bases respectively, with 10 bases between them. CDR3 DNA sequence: TGTGCCAGCAGCGTGGACAGCGGAGAGCAGTTCTTC. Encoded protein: CASSVDSGEQFF.

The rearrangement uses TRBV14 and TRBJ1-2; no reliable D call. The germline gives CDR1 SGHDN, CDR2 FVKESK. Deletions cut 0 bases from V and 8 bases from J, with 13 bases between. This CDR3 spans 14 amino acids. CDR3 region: CASSQEIKAGGYTF. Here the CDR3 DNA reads TGTGCCAGCAGCCAAGAGATCAAGGCGGGAGGCTACACCTTC.

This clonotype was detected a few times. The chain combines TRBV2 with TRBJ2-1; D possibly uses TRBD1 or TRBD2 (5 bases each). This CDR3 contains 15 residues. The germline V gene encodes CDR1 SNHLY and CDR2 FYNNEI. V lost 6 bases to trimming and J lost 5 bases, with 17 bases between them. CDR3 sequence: CASSEWGIADNEQFF. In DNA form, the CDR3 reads TGTGCCAGCAGCGAATGGGGGATCGCGGACAATGAGCAGTTCTTC.

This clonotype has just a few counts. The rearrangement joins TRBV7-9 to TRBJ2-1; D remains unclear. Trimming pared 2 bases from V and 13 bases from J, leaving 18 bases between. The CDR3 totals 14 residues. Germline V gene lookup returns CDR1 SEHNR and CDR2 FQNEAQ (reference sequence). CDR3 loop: CASSLSAGSAVQFF. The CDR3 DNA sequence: TGTGCCAGCAGCTTATCCGCTGGTTCGGCCGTTCAGTTCTTC.

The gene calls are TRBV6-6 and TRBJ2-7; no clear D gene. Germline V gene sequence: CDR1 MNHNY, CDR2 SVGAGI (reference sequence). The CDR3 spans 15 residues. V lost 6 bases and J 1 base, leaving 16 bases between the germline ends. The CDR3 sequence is CASRAPLVGSYEQYF. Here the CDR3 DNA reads TGTGCCAGCAGAGCCCCTTTGGTGGGGTCCTACGAGCAGTACTTC.

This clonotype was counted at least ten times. CDR3 coding DNA: TGCAGCGTTGATGGGGGGGCCGTGTACAATGAGCAGTTCTTC. Translated: CSVDGGAVYNEQFF. The chain combines TRBV29-1 with TRBJ2-1; perhaps TRBD2 as D (7 bases). This CDR3 region has 14 residues. Germline-derived CDR1 and CDR2 are SQVTM and ANQGSEA. Trimming cost V 3 bases and J 4 bases, with 13 bases left between them.

CDR3 region: CASSPGGLRSYEQYF. Here the CDR3 DNA reads TGTGCCAGCTCACCTGGGGGACTCCGCTCCTACGAGCAGTACTTC. The genes are TRBV18 and TRBJ2-7; weak D call: TRBD2 (6 bases). V was shortened by 3 bases and J by 0 bases, with 12 bases between the two germline ends. CDR3 length: 15 amino acids. The V gene's germline CDR1 is KGHSH and CDR2 LQKENI.

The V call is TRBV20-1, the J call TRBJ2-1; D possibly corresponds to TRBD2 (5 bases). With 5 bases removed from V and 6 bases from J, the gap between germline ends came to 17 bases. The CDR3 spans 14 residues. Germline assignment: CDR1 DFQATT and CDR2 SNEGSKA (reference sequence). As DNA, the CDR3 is TGCAGTGCTCGGATCTGGACTCAAGGCAATGAGCAGTTCTTC. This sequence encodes CSARIWTQGNEQFF.

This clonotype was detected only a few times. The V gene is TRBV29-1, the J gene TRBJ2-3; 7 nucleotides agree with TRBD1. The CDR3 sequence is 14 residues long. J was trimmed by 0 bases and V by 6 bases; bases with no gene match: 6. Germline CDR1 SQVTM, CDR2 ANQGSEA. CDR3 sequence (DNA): TGCAGCGTCCGCAGGGGGTCTAGCACAGATACGCAGTATTTT. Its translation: CSVRRGSSTDTQYF.